The 23 T cell receptor beta chains given below trace back to one sample, sequenced in a study of chemoradiotherapy in HPV16-positive cancers. This table comes from immunoSEQ multiplex PCR, and its TCRdb copy is limited to in-frame clones, with some not included. The sample lists over 6,500 clones, over 55% occurring once. Here the sequenced sample was tumor tissue, taken from a patient who underwent chemoradiotherapy. The receptors derive from a human donor with HPV-associated anogenital cancer.

The rearrangement joins TRBV6-1 to TRBJ1-2, with D possibly TRBD1 on 5 matching bases. The CDR3 consists of 13 residues. V was trimmed by 3 bases and J by 8 bases, leaving 13 bases between them. The V gene's germline CDR1 is MNHNS and CDR2 SASEGT. CDR3 sequence reads: CASSDWQGDGYTF. The CDR3 coding sequence is TGTGCCAGCAGTGACTGGCAGGGCGACGGCTACACCTTC.

The rearrangement joins TRBV15 to TRBJ1-4, with a tentative D call TRBD1 (6 bases). The CDR3 sequence is 16 residues long. V lost 3 bases, J lost 4 bases, and 15 bases lay in between. CDR1 LNHNV and CDR2 YYDKDF come from the germline V gene (reference sequence). The CDR3 sequence is CATSSGDRRFNEKLFF. DNA for the CDR3: TGTGCCACCAGCAGCGGTGACAGGCGTTTTAATGAAAAACTGTTTTTT.

The rearrangement uses TRBV29-1 and TRBJ2-7; possibly TRBD2 for D (5 bases). This CDR3 region has 12 residues. Trimming left V 8 bases short and J 2 bases short, with 13 bases between. Germline values: CDR1 SQVTM, CDR2 ANQGSEA. This CDR3 is CSLRTSTYEQYF. The CDR3 DNA reads TGCAGCTTAAGGACTTCAACCTACGAGCAGTACTTC.

The J gene is TRBJ1-2, the V gene TRBV2; D may be TRBD1 (6 bases). V was clipped by 0 bases and J by 4 bases, with 12 bases between them. The CDR3 sequence is 15 residues long. Per the germline V gene, CDR1 is SNHLY and CDR2 is FYNNEI. The DNA of the CDR3 is TGTGCCAGCAGTGAAGCGCTTCAGGGGCCCTATGGCTACACCTTC. Translation: CASSEALQGPYGYTF.

The chain combines TRBV25-1 with TRBJ1-2; tentatively, D is TRBD1 (5 bases). This CDR3 spans 16 amino acids. In germline, CDR1 is MGHDK, CDR2 SYGVNS. Between the trimmed V and J ends, which lost 2 bases and 0 bases, there was a span of 13 bases. In nucleotides, the CDR3 is TGTGCCAGCAGTGAAGGGGGTCTGGTATCTAACTATGGCTACACCTTC. Translated: CASSEGGLVSNYGYTF.

This clone was seen more than once but under ten times. The gene calls are TRBV11-2 and TRBJ1-5; D unresolved. The V end lost 5 bases, the J end lost 5 bases, and 10 bases lay between the germline ends. This CDR3 spans 13 amino acids. In germline, CDR1 is SGHAT, CDR2 FQNNGV. The CDR3: CASSPNGDQPQHF. As DNA, the CDR3 is TGTGCCAGCAGCCCGAACGGGGATCAGCCCCAGCATTTT. The entire variable domain, with the rest obtained from reference TRBV11-2 and TRBJ1-5, is as follows: EAGVAQSPRYKIIEKRQSVAFWCNPISGHATLYWYQQILGQGPKLLIQFQNNGVVDDSQLPKDRFSAERLKGVDSTLKIQPAKLEDSAVYLCASSPNGDQPQHFGDGTRLSIL.

The rearrangement joins TRBV29-1 to TRBJ2-2, with D possibly being TRBD2 (5 bases). Trimming took 6 bases from V and 0 from J, leaving 5 bases between them. The CDR3 spans 12 residues. From germline, CDR1 is SQVTM and CDR2 ANQGSEA. The CDR3 DNA is TGCAGCGTAGCGGCGAACACCGGGGAGCTGTTTTTT. Translated: CSVAANTGELFF.

This clone was seen a few times. V gene TRBV28 combines with J gene TRBJ1-2, with no clear D. The CDR3 covers 14 residues. V was cut by 3 bases and J by 5 bases, with 13 bases left in between. Per the germline V gene, CDR1 is MDHEN and CDR2 is SYDVKM. The CDR3: CASSLGASSYGYTF. CDR3 bases: TGTGCCAGCAGTTTGGGAGCCAGCTCGTATGGCTACACCTTC.

The chain recombines TRBV7-9 with TRBJ2-2, with 7 positions matching TRBD2. There are 16 residues in the CDR3. Looked up from germline, CDR1 is SEHNR and CDR2 is FQNEAQ (reference sequence). V lost 5 bases, J lost 5 bases, and 11 bases stayed unmatched. The CDR3 region is CASSRRETSRTGELFF. CDR3 sequence (DNA): TGTGCCAGCAGCCGACGTGAGACTAGCCGAACCGGGGAGCTGTTTTTT.

The genes are TRBV7-2 and TRBJ2-3; 13 positions match TRBD2. Germline lookup yields CDR1 SGHTA and CDR2 FQGNSA. The CDR3 length is 16 residues. The V segment lost 3 bases and the J segment 6 bases; nucleotides outside the gene matches: 6. CDR3 sequence: CASSFRLAGGRDTQYF. The CDR3 nucleotides read TGTGCCAGCAGCTTCCGACTAGCGGGAGGTCGGGATACGCAGTATTTT.

This clone came up a few times. At the DNA level, this CDR3 is encoded by other sequences in the same sample as well. The rearrangement links TRBV7-9 to TRBJ1-1; a possible D gene is TRBD1 (5 bases). This CDR3 contains 14 residues. Looked up from germline, CDR1 is SEHNR and CDR2 is FQNEAQ (reference sequence). With 3 bases removed from V and 1 base from J, the gap between germline ends came to 9 bases. CDR3 in DNA: TGTGCCAGCAGCTTTCAGGGTGGGAACACTGAAGCTTTCTTT. Protein: CASSFQGGNTEAFF.

In DNA form, the CDR3 reads TGTGCCAGCAGCTTGACGGCCTCCTACGAGCAGTACTTC. Its translation: CASSLTASYEQYF. The chain is built from TRBV5-6 and TRBJ2-7; no clear D. CDR1 is SGHDT, CDR2 YYEEEE, per germline. The CDR3 covers 13 residues. With 1 base removed from V and 0 bases from J, the gap between germline ends came to 5 bases.

The chain couples TRBV28 to TRBJ1-2, with TRBD1 matching 9 bases. Germline CDR1 is MDHEN and CDR2 is SYDVKM. CDR3 length: 15 residues. Losses at the gene ends were 5 bases for V and 3 bases for J; bases not matched to a gene: 7. CDR3 protein: CASSVLTGGDYGYTF. The CDR3 DNA reads TGTGCCAGCAGTGTCCTGACAGGGGGAGACTATGGCTACACCTTC.

This chain links TRBV5-5 with TRBJ1-6; D gene unclear. Trimming took off 0 bases at V and 10 bases at J, with 20 bases between the two ends. Germline V gene sequence: CDR1 SGHKS, CDR2 YYEKEE (reference sequence). This CDR3 comprises 17 residues. The CDR3 sequence is CASSLDAGTGSGSPLHF. The CDR3 DNA reads as TGTGCCAGCAGCTTGGATGCAGGAACCGGATCTGGATCACCCCTCCACTTT.

This clone was observed a single time. The chain couples TRBV6-5 to TRBJ2-1; a weak D match, TRBD2 (6 bases). From germline, CDR1 is MNHEY and CDR2 SVGAGI. CDR3 length: 16 residues. V gave up 4 bases and J gave up 2 bases, with 15 bases separating them. CDR3 bases: TGTGCCAGCAGTTCTCACCGGTGGGGGGCCTACAATGAGCAGTTCTTC. The encoded protein is CASSSHRWGAYNEQFF.

This clone was detected only a few times. J is TRBJ2-5 and V is TRBV5-1; D ambiguous. There are 15 residues in the CDR3. With 5 bases removed from V and 4 bases from J, the gap between germline ends came to 18 bases. Germline CDR1 is SGHRS and CDR2 is YFSETQ. CDR3 sequence: CASRREPTRGETQYF. DNA for the CDR3: TGCGCCAGCAGGAGAGAACCCACCCGAGGAGAGACCCAGTACTTC. The full variable domain, rest sourced from reference TRBV5-1 and TRBJ2-5, is KAGVTQTPRYLIKTRGQQVTLSCSPISGHRSVSWYQQTPGQGLQFLFEYFSETQRNKGNFPGRFSGRQFSNSRSEMNVSTLELGDSALYLCASRREPTRGETQYFGPGTRLLVL.

The gene calls are TRBV7-2 and TRBJ2-5; 11 nucleotides match TRBD2. The length of the CDR3 is 18 residues. J lost 5 bases, V lost 1 base, and 12 bases had no gene match. Germline CDR1 is SGHTA and CDR2 is FQGNSA. The CDR3 protein is CASSLESVVAGGRETQYF. In DNA, the CDR3 is TGTGCCAGCAGCTTAGAGTCCGTGGTAGCGGGAGGGAGGGAGACCCAGTACTTC.

The chain joins TRBV19 to TRBJ1-3; no clear D. This CDR3 has 17 residues. The V and J ends lost 3 bases and 0 bases respectively, with 15 bases between them. Germline loops: CDR1 LNHDA, CDR2 SQIVND (reference sequence). The CDR3 region has the DNA TGTGCCAGTAGTATGGGGAACCGAACTCCCTCTGGAAACACCATATATTTT. This codes for CASSMGNRTPSGNTIYF.

This clone was counted once. The CDR3 nucleotides read TGCGCCAGCAGCTGGGGGACTTCCCGGGCCACAGATACGCAGTATTTT. Translating gives CASSWGTSRATDTQYF. J is TRBJ2-3 and V is TRBV5-1; a possible D gene is TRBD2 (6 bases). The CDR3 is made up of 16 amino acids. Germline V gives CDR1 SGHRS, CDR2 YFSETQ. V was cut by 3 bases and J by 2 bases, with 16 bases left in between.

This clone is judged medium-sized (0.01 to 0.1%). The chain employs TRBV30 and TRBJ2-2; 9 nucleotides match TRBD1. V trimming: 4 bases; J trimming: 5 bases; junction bases outside the gene matches: 5. Germline CDR1 reads GTSNPN; CDR2 reads SVGIG (reference sequence). The CDR3 extends over 14 amino acids. CDR3 DNA sequence: TGTGCCTGGACTAGGACAGGGGAAACCGGGGAGCTGTTTTTT. It yields the protein CAWTRTGETGELFF.

This clone was observed once. The chain carries TRBV5-1 and TRBJ2-3; maybe TRBD2 (7 bases). In germline, CDR1 is SGHRS, CDR2 YFSETQ. The ends were cut back, 4 bases at V and 5 bases at J, with 14 bases in the middle. This CDR3 contains 14 residues. The CDR3 DNA is TGCGCCAGCAGCCTGGGGGGGCCGGAAGATACGCAGTATTTT. It encodes CASSLGGPEDTQYF.

By proportion, this clone is large. The V call is TRBV5-1, the J call TRBJ1-2, with TRBD1 matching 8 bases. Germline V gene sequence: CDR1 SGHRS, CDR2 YFSETQ. The V and J ends lost 4 bases and 6 bases, in that order; junction bases with no gene match: 5. The CDR3 loop spans 13 amino acids. In nucleotides, the CDR3 is TGCGCCAGCAGCGTAAACAGGGGGGATGGCTACACCTTC. It specifies CASSVNRGDGYTF.

The chain recombines TRBV25-1 with TRBJ1-2, with D unresolved. Trimming pared 2 bases from V and 8 bases from J, leaving 15 bases between. CDR3 length: 14 residues. The germline gives CDR1 MGHDK, CDR2 SYGVNS. The CDR3 DNA is TGTGCCAGCAGTGAAAACGCCCGGGAGAGGGGCTACACCTTC. Amino acids: CASSENARERGYTF.